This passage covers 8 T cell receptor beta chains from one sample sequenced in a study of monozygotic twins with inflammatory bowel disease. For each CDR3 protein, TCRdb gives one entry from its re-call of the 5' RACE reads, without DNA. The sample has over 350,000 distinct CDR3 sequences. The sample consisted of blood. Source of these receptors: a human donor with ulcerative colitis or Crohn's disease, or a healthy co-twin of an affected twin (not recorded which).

The CDR3 loop is CASSVGHQGIPDTQYF. The chain joins TRBV9 to TRBJ2-3; TCRdb reports TRBD1, a call that lacks DNA to check it against. The CDR3 contains 16 residues. CDR1 is SGDLS, CDR2 YYNGEE, per germline.

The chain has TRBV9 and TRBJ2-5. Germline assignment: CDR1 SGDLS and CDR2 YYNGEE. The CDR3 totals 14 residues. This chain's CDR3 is CASSVEWSQETQYF.

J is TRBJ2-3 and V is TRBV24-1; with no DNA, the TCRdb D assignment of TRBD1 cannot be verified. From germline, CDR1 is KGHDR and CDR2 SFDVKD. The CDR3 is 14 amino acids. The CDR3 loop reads CATSDFSADKGQYF.

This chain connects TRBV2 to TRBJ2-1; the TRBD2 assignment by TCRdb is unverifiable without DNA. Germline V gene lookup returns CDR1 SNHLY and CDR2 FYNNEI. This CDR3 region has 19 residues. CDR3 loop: CASSEFRTTSGGAGNEQFF.

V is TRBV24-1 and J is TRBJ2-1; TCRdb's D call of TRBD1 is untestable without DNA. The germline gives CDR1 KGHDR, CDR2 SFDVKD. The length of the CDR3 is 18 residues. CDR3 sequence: CATSDHTKSGTSGNEQFF.

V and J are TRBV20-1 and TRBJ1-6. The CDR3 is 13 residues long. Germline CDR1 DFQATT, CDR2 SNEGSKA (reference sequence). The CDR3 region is CSAIGDKDSPLHF.

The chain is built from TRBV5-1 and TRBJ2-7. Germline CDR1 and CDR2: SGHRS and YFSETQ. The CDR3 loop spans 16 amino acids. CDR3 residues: CASSWDQGGTSHEQYF.

CDR3 sequence: CASKAGAFSYNEQFF. J is TRBJ2-1 and V is TRBV6-2 or TRBV6-3; TCRdb selects TRBD1, and the lack of DNA leaves this call unchecked. The germline CDR1 and CDR2 sequences are MNHEY and SVGEGT. This CDR3 spans 15 amino acids.